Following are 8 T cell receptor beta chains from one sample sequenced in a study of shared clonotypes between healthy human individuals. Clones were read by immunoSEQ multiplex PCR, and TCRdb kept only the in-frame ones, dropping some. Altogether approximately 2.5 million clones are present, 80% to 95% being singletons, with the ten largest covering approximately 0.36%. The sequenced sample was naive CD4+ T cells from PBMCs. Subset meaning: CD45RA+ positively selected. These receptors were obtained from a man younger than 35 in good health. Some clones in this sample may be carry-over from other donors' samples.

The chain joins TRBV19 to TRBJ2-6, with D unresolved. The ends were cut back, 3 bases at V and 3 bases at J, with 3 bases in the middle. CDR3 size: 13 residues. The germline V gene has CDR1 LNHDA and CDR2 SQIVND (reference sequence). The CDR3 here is CASSMIGANVLTF. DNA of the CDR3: TGTGCCAGTAGTATGATTGGGGCCAACGTCCTGACTTTC.

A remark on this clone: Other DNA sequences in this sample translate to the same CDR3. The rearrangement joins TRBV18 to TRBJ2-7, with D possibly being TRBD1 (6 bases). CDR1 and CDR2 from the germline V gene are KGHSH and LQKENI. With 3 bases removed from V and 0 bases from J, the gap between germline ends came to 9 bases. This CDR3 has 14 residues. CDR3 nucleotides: TGTGCCAGCTCACCTGACAGGAGCTCCTACGAGCAGTACTTC. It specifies CASSPDRSSYEQYF.

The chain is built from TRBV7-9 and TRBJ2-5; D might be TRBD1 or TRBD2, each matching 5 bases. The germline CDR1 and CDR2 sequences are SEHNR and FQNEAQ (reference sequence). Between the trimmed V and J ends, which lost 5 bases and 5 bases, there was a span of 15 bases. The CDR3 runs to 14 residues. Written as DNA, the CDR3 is TGTGCCAGCAGCATGAGGGGTGACGGGGAGACCCAGTACTTC. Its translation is CASSMRGDGETQYF. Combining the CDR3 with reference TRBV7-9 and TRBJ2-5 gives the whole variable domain DTGVSQNPRHKITKRGQNVTFRCDPISEHNRLYWYRQTLGQGPEFLTYFQNEAQLEKSRLLSDRFSAERPKGSFSTLEIQRTEQGDSAMYLCASSMRGDGETQYFGPGTRLLVL.

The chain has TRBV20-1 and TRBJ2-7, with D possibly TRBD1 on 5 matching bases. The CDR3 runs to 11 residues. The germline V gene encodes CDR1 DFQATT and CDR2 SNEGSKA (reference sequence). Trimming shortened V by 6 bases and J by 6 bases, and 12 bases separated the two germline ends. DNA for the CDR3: TGCAGTGCCACCCCAGACAGCGAGCAGTACTTC. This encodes CSATPDSEQYF.

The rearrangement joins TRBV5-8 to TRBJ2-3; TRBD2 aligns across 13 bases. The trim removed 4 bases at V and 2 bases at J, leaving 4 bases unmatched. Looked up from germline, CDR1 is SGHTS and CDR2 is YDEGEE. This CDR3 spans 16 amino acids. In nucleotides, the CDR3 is TGTGCCAGCAGCCAGGGACTAGCGGGACTCACAGATACGCAGTATTTT. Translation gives CASSQGLAGLTDTQYF.

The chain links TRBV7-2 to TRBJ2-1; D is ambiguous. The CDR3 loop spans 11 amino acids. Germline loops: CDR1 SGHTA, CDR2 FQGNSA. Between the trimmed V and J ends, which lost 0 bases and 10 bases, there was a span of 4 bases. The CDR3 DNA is TGTGCCAGCAGCTTAGCTGTCGAGCAGTTCTTC. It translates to CASSLAVEQFF. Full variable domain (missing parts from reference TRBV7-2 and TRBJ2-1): GAGVSQSPSNKVTEKGKDVELRCDPISGHTALYWYRQSLGQGLEFLIYFQGNSAPDKSGLPSDRFSAERTGGSVSTLTIQRTQQEDSAVYLCASSLAVEQFFGPGTRLTVL.

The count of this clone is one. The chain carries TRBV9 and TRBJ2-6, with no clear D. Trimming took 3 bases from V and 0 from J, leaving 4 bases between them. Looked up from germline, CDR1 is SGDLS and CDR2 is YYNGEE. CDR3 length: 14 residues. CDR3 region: CASSEGSGANVLTF. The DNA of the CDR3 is TGTGCCAGCAGCGAGGGCTCTGGGGCCAACGTCCTGACTTTC.

In DNA form, the CDR3 reads TGCGCCAGCAGCAACCTCAATGAAAAACTGTTTTTT. It yields the protein CASSNLNEKLFF. The rearrangement uses TRBV5-1 and TRBJ1-4; D is ambiguous. The CDR3 is 12 amino acids. Germline lookup yields CDR1 SGHRS and CDR2 YFSETQ. The V end lost 4 bases, the J end lost 5 bases, and 6 bases lay between the germline ends.